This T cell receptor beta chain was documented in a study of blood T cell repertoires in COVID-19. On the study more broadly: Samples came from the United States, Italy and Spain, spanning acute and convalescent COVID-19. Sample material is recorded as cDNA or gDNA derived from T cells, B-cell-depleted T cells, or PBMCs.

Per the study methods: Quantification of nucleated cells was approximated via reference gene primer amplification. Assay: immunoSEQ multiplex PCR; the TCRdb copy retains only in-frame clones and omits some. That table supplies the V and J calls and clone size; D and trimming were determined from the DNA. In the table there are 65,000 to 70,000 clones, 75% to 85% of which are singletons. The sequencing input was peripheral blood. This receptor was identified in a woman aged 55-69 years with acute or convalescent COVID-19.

CDR3 in DNA: TGTGCCAGCAGTTACTCGGGCCAGTCTAACACTGAAGCTTTCTTT. It encodes CASSYSGQSNTEAFF. J is TRBJ1-1 and V is TRBV6-2 or TRBV6-3; D is unresolved. CDR1 MNHEY and CDR2 SVGEGT come from the germline V gene. The CDR3 runs 15 residues. V lost 0 bases, J lost 2 bases, and 10 bases lay in between.